What follows are 2 T cell receptor beta chains derived from one specimen sequenced in a study of Graves' ophthalmopathy and Graves' hyperthyroidism (dated by TCRdb to the late 2010s). Data came from an Illumina HiSeq 2000. For repertoire sequencing, TCR beta CDR3 regions were amplified from RNA transcripts. The first round was an RT-PCR using HTBI primers with the Qiagen OneStep RT-PCR kit, and this first round was followed by a second-round multiplex PCR, then size selection and purification. The public reads were quality trimmed at Q25 with fastp and then assembled into clones with MiXCR by TCRdb, keeping productive beta chains. All rows with the same CDR3 protein become a single entry with the most common DNA and genes. The sample table records 680,000 or so distinct CDR3 sequences; 22% of these occur just once. The ten top clones hold roughly 6.9% of the sample. The sequenced material came from peripheral blood. These receptors all stem from a woman younger than 30 with stable Graves' hyperthyroidism. Some clones in this sample may be carry-over from other donors' samples. Donor details come from another sample of the same person, matched by shared clones.

This clonotype occurred a few times. The genes are TRBV6-5 and TRBJ1-2, with D hard to call. The V gene's germline CDR1 is MNHEY and CDR2 SVGAGI. V was shortened by 0 bases and J by 2 bases, with 10 bases between the two germline ends. The CDR3 is 15 amino acids. CDR3 nucleotides: TGTGCCAGCAGTTACTCCTACAAAACGAACTATGGCTACACCTTC. Its protein is CASSYSYKTNYGYTF.

This clonotype was seen ten or more times. The rearrangement uses TRBV6-1 and TRBJ2-7; 11 nucleotides align to TRBD2. This CDR3 has 16 residues. Germline-derived CDR1 and CDR2 are MNHNS and SASEGT. V lost 1 base and J lost 6; bases outside the gene matches: 8. The DNA of the CDR3 is TGTGCCAGCAGTGAAGAGGTAGCGGGAGGGCCAGGCGAGCAGTACTTC. Protein sequence: CASSEEVAGGPGEQYF.